The clone carrying this TCR delta chain was seen only once. The junction does not match germline at one end; this may be a read error. TCRdb applied CATT to the reads for clone calling. The sample lists some 11,000 delta-chain clones; about 8.2% were seen once. This entry is derived from a study of gamma-delta chains in newborns, infants, children. At the level of the study: Polyclonal expansion of innate γδ T cells after birth follows microbial exposure.

The CDR3 has 20 residues. The germline gives CDR1 GEAIGNYY, CDR2 EKD. This sequence was found in a child who was a newborn, infant or young child, either healthy, febrile or measles-vaccinated (not recorded which). V gene TRDV2 combines with J gene TRDJ3; 8 bases agree with TRDD3. Sequencing was done on a sample of blood. The CDR3 DNA reads as TGTGCCTGTGACCCGACTGGGGGTCCCGGGGGCTCCTGGGGCACCCGACAGATGTTTTTC. Residues: CACDPTGGPGGSWGTRQMFF.